These T cell receptor beta chains were read from a single sample in a study of cytomegalovirus exposure and HLA in healthy donors. Sequencing used immunoSEQ multiplex PCR; TCRdb keeps in-frame clones, though not all of them. The table lists some 120,000 clones, over 70% of them singletons. The specimen sequenced was PBMCs. The receptors derive from a man younger than 45 in good health and CMV-seronegative. CDR3s include the opening cysteine and the closing phenylalanine or tryptophan. Each record gives: V gene, J gene, D gene, clone size, CDR3 protein, CDR3 DNA. A D gene is named only where the DNA matches it firmly. The listing skips clone size in some rows; elsewhere it reads once, few, many or a size class.

>TRBV9|TRBJ2-1|NA|NA
CASSPSPLSTGEQFF
TGTGCCAGCAGCCCTAGCCCCCTATCGACCGGGGAGCAGTTCTTC
>TRBV6-5|TRBJ1-4|NA|NA
CASSRARGNEKLFF
TGTGCCAGCAGTCGGGCCAGGGGAAATGAAAAACTGTTTTTT
>TRBV4-1|TRBJ2-1|TRBD2|NA
CASSQSSGTSVGNEQFF
TGCGCCAGCAGCCAATCCTCCGGGACTAGCGTAGGCAATGAGCAGTTCTTC
>TRBV15|TRBJ2-6|TRBD1|NA
CATSRAGGSGANVLTF
TGTGCCACCAGCAGAGCAGGGGGCTCTGGGGCCAACGTCCTGACTTTC
>TRBV19|TRBJ1-1|NA|NA
CASSIEGRRNTEAFF
TGTGCCAGTAGTATAGAGGGCAGAAGAAACACTGAAGCTTTCTTT
>TRBV18|TRBJ2-1|TRBD2|NA
CASSQTSGGQDEQFF
TGTGCCAGCTCACAAACTAGCGGGGGGCAGGATGAGCAGTTCTTC
>TRBV30|TRBJ1-2|TRBD1|NA
CACGTGGWYGYTF
TGTGCCTGTGGGACAGGGGGCTGGTATGGCTACACCTTC
>TRBV6-5|TRBJ2-5|TRBD1|NA
CASSQQGAARETQYF
TGTGCCAGCAGTCAACAGGGGGCTGCGAGAGAGACCCAGTACTTC
>TRBV13|TRBJ2-5|NA|few
CASSFQWLGAQETQYF
TGTGCCAGCAGCTTCCAATGGCTAGGGGCCCAAGAGACCCAGTACTTC
>TRBV7-2|TRBJ1-2|NA|NA
CASSFSGQHSNYGYTF
TGTGCCAGCAGCTTTTCAGGACAGCACTCCAACTATGGCTACACCTTC
>TRBV30|TRBJ2-5|NA|NA
CAWSPRTAQTQYF
TGTGCCTGGAGTCCCCGGACAGCTCAGACCCAGTACTTC
>TRBV2|TRBJ1-6|NA|NA
CASSLRGRDFYNSPLHF
TGTGCCAGCAGTCTCCGGGGGAGAGACTTCTATAATTCACCCCTCCACTTT
>TRBV2|TRBJ2-3|TRBD1|few
CASSGRDSITQYF
TGTGCCAGCAGTGGCCGGGACAGCATTACGCAGTATTTT
>TRBV7-2|TRBJ2-7|NA|NA
CASSLERLSYEQYF
TGTGCCAGCAGCTTAGAACGGTTATCCTACGAGCAGTACTTC
>TRBV6-1|TRBJ2-7|NA|few
CASSEEPAASYEQYF
TGTGCCAGCAGTGAAGAACCAGCGGCCTCCTACGAGCAGTACTTC
>TRBV7-2|TRBJ1-5|TRBD1|few
CASSVTGHQPQHF
TGTGCCAGCAGCGTGACAGGGCATCAGCCCCAGCATTTT
>TRBV25-1|TRBJ1-1|TRBD1|NA
CASSPNRGPGTEAFF
TGTGCCAGCAGTCCTAACAGGGGGCCGGGGACTGAAGCTTTCTTT
>TRBV18|TRBJ2-3|NA|NA
CASHQSGTDTQYF
TGTGCCAGCCACCAGTCTGGCACAGATACGCAGTATTTT
>TRBV19|TRBJ2-3|NA|NA
CASSSVAAADTQYF
TGTGCCAGTAGTTCTGTGGCCGCGGCGGATACGCAGTATTTT
>TRBV7-9|TRBJ2-3|NA|NA
CASSLRVSRGDTQYF
TGTGCCAGCAGCTTACGAGTCTCGAGGGGGGATACGCAGTATTTT
>TRBV9|TRBJ1-5|NA|NA
CASSVGSSYNQPQHF
TGTGCCAGCAGCGTAGGTAGTTCCTACAATCAGCCCCAGCATTTT
>TRBV7-2|TRBJ1-2|TRBD1|NA
CASSPEGTGYNGYTF
TGTGCCAGCAGCCCCGAAGGGACAGGGTATAATGGCTACACCTTC
>TRBV7-6|TRBJ2-2|TRBD1|NA
CASSPNPGGSRAGELFF
TGTGCCAGCAGCCCAAACCCAGGGGGCAGTAGGGCCGGGGAGCTGTTTTTT
>TRBV6-1|TRBJ1-5|TRBD1|few
CASSGTDRGLLQPQHF
TGTGCCAGCAGTGGTACAGACAGGGGCCTCTTGCAGCCCCAGCATTTT
>TRBV5-4|TRBJ2-1|TRBD2|NA
CASSLPSSGYYNEQFF
TGTGCCAGCAGCTTGCCATCTAGCGGTTATTACAATGAGCAGTTCTTC
>TRBV13|TRBJ2-7|NA|NA
CASSHLEGYEQYF
TGTGCCAGCAGCCATTTGGAGGGGTACGAGCAGTACTTC
>TRBV7-8|TRBJ2-7|TRBD2|NA
CASSVASGNRWGSYEQYF
TGTGCCAGCAGTGTGGCTAGCGGGAACAGGTGGGGGTCCTACGAGCAGTACTTC
>TRBV28|TRBJ2-7|TRBD1|NA
CASSLGRGLSSYEQYF
TGTGCCAGCAGTTTAGGCAGGGGGCTAAGCTCCTACGAGCAGTACTTC
>TRBV6-5|TRBJ1-5|NA|NA
CASSYSGGTQPQHF
TGTGCCAGCAGTTACTCGGGAGGGACTCAGCCCCAGCATTTT
>TRBV6-6|TRBJ2-1|TRBD2|NA
CASSRVGRDEQFF
TGTGCCAGCAGCCGGGTCGGGAGGGATGAGCAGTTCTTC
>TRBV11-2|TRBJ2-4|TRBD2|NA
CASRSIAGGYEKNIQYF
TGTGCCAGCAGAAGCATAGCGGGGGGCTACGAGAAAAACATTCAGTACTTC
>TRBV9|TRBJ2-3|TRBD2|few
CASSVYPEGVLAGSTDTQYF
TGTGCCAGCAGCGTATACCCGGAGGGAGTGCTAGCGGGGAGCACAGATACGCAGTATTTT
>TRBV27|TRBJ1-5|NA|NA
CASSFQQGPNQPQHF
TGTGCCAGCAGTTTCCAACAGGGCCCCAATCAGCCCCAGCATTTT
>TRBV4-3|TRBJ1-2|NA|NA
CASSQERQGSYGYTF
TGCGCCAGCAGCCAAGAAAGGCAGGGTAGCTATGGCTACACCTTC
>TRBV5-3|TRBJ2-7|TRBD2|NA
CARSLRGADLAGANEQYF
TGTGCCAGAAGCTTGAGAGGGGCTGATCTAGCGGGAGCTAACGAGCAGTACTTC
>TRBV29-1|TRBJ2-3|TRBD1|NA
CSVEDFGTGLSTDTQYF
TGCAGCGTTGAAGATTTCGGGACAGGTTTGAGCACAGATACGCAGTATTTT
>TRBV27|TRBJ1-5|NA|few
CASSPAVNQPQHF
TGTGCCAGCAGTCCGGCGGTTAATCAGCCCCAGCATTTT
>TRBV5-4|TRBJ1-3|NA|NA
CASSLDIYSGNTIYF
TGTGCCAGCAGCTTGGACATTTACTCTGGAAACACCATATATTTT